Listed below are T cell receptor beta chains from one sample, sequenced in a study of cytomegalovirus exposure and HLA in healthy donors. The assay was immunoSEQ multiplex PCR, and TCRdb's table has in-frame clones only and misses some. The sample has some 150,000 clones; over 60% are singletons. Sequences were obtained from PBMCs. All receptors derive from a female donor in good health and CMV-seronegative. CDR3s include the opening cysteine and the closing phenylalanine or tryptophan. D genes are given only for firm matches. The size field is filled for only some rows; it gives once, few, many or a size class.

cdr3_nt: TGTGCCAGTAGTTCCCGGGACTACACCGGGGAGCTGTTTTTT
cdr3_aa: CASSSRDYTGELFF
clone_size: NA
d_call: NA
j_call: TRBJ2-2
v_call: TRBV19

cdr3_nt: TGTGCCAGCAGACCCCGGACTACCACCTACGAGCAGTACTTC
cdr3_aa: CASRPRTTTYEQYF
clone_size: NA
d_call: NA
j_call: TRBJ2-7
v_call: TRBV7-2

cdr3_nt: TGTGCCAGCAGCCCATTAGCGCGGTGGGAGCAGTACTTC
cdr3_aa: CASSPLARWEQYF
clone_size: NA
d_call: NA
j_call: TRBJ2-7
v_call: TRBV11-2

cdr3_nt: TGTGCCAGCAGCCCTAGGGGCGGGGGCCTCCCCTCCTACGAGCAGTACTTC
cdr3_aa: CASSPRGGGLPSYEQYF
clone_size: few
d_call: NA
j_call: TRBJ2-7
v_call: TRBV9

cdr3_nt: TGTGCCAGCAACTTGACCCCGGCAGGGATATCTGGAAACACCATATATTTT
cdr3_aa: CASNLTPAGISGNTIYF
clone_size: NA
d_call: NA
j_call: TRBJ1-3
v_call: TRBV7-9

cdr3_nt: TGTGCCAGCAGGGAATGGACTAGCGGGGCCCCTGAGCAGTTCTTC
cdr3_aa: CASREWTSGAPEQFF
clone_size: NA
d_call: TRBD2
j_call: TRBJ2-1
v_call: TRBV2

cdr3_nt: TGCAGCGTTGGGCAAAATTCAGGGTCGGTGACCGGGGAGCTGTTTTTT
cdr3_aa: CSVGQNSGSVTGELFF
clone_size: NA
d_call: NA
j_call: TRBJ2-2
v_call: TRBV29-1

cdr3_nt: TGTGCCAGCAGTTTAGGACTCGGCACTGGAGCCCAGCATTTT
cdr3_aa: CASSLGLGTGAQHF
clone_size: NA
d_call: NA
j_call: TRBJ1-5
v_call: TRBV27

cdr3_nt: TGTGCCAGCAGCTTAGATTCGACAGGGAACTATGGCTACACCTTC
cdr3_aa: CASSLDSTGNYGYTF
clone_size: NA
d_call: TRBD1
j_call: TRBJ1-2
v_call: TRBV7-9

cdr3_nt: TGTGCCAGCAGCTTCAGGGGGACCGGGACCGGGGAGCTGTTTTTT
cdr3_aa: CASSFRGTGTGELFF
clone_size: NA
d_call: TRBD1
j_call: TRBJ2-2
v_call: TRBV7-2

cdr3_nt: TGTGCCAGCAGCCCCGGCTGGCCTAGCGGGAGGGCCCTTCTCAAAAACATTCAGTACTTC
cdr3_aa: CASSPGWPSGRALLKNIQYF
clone_size: NA
d_call: TRBD2
j_call: TRBJ2-4
v_call: TRBV7-6

cdr3_nt: TGCGCCAGCCGGGACAGCCTCTGGGGCTACACCTTC
cdr3_aa: CASRDSLWGYTF
clone_size: NA
d_call: TRBD1
j_call: TRBJ1-2
v_call: TRBV4-1

cdr3_nt: TGTGCCAGCACCTCGGGACAGAATTACGAGCAGTACTTC
cdr3_aa: CASTSGQNYEQYF
clone_size: few
d_call: TRBD1
j_call: TRBJ2-7
v_call: TRBV28

cdr3_nt: TGTGCCAGCTCACCACCGGGTCCAGGTACCAACGAGCAGTACTTC
cdr3_aa: CASSPPGPGTNEQYF
clone_size: NA
d_call: NA
j_call: TRBJ2-7
v_call: TRBV18

cdr3_nt: TGTGCCAGCAGCCTGACATACTCTGGAAACACCATATATTTT
cdr3_aa: CASSLTYSGNTIYF
clone_size: NA
d_call: NA
j_call: TRBJ1-3
v_call: TRBV7-2

cdr3_nt: TGTGCCAGCAGCACGAGGACAGGGGAAACTGAAGCTTTCTTT
cdr3_aa: CASSTRTGETEAFF
clone_size: NA
d_call: TRBD1
j_call: TRBJ1-1
v_call: TRBV5-4

cdr3_nt: TGCGCCAGCAGCTACTACAGGGGTGGGACTGAAGCTTTCTTT
cdr3_aa: CASSYYRGGTEAFF
clone_size: NA
d_call: TRBD1
j_call: TRBJ1-1
v_call: TRBV5-1

cdr3_nt: TGTGCCAGCAGCAGACAGGGCGGCACTAATGAAAAACTGTTTTTT
cdr3_aa: CASSRQGGTNEKLFF
clone_size: NA
d_call: TRBD1
j_call: TRBJ1-4
v_call: TRBV9

cdr3_nt: TGTGCCAGCAGCGTAGCTGGACAGGGGCCGGAGACCCAGTACTTC
cdr3_aa: CASSVAGQGPETQYF
clone_size: NA
d_call: TRBD1
j_call: TRBJ2-5
v_call: TRBV9

cdr3_nt: TGCGCCAGCAGCCAAGGACAGGGGGACTACGAGCAGTACTTC
cdr3_aa: CASSQGQGDYEQYF
clone_size: NA
d_call: TRBD1
j_call: TRBJ2-7
v_call: TRBV4-1

cdr3_nt: TGTGCCAGCAGGCAGGGGTACTCTGGAAACACCATATATTTT
cdr3_aa: CASRQGYSGNTIYF
clone_size: NA
d_call: NA
j_call: TRBJ1-3
v_call: TRBV6-5

cdr3_nt: TGTGCCTGGAAATCATCAAGGCGAGGGAGGGAGTTCTTC
cdr3_aa: CAWKSSRRGREFF
clone_size: NA
d_call: TRBD2
j_call: TRBJ2-1
v_call: TRBV30

cdr3_nt: TGTGCCAGCCAACAAGGGACAGGGTCCTACGAGCAGTACTTC
cdr3_aa: CASQQGTGSYEQYF
clone_size: NA
d_call: TRBD1
j_call: TRBJ2-7
v_call: TRBV2

cdr3_nt: TGTGCCAGCAGCGACAGGTCCTTTGAGTTCTTC
cdr3_aa: CASSDRSFEFF
clone_size: NA
d_call: NA
j_call: TRBJ2-1
v_call: TRBV2

cdr3_nt: TGTGCCAGCGCGCCCGGGCCGGGGGAGACCCAGTACTTC
cdr3_aa: CASAPGPGETQYF
clone_size: NA
d_call: NA
j_call: TRBJ2-5
v_call: TRBV9

cdr3_nt: TGTGCCAGCAGTTTATCGGGGACCGGGACAGGGGCTAGGGGGGAGACCCAGTACTTC
cdr3_aa: CASSLSGTGTGARGETQYF
clone_size: NA
d_call: TRBD1
j_call: TRBJ2-5
v_call: TRBV27

cdr3_nt: TGTGCCAGCAGTGAATTTTGGACTAGCGGACCCAATGAGCAGTTCTTC
cdr3_aa: CASSEFWTSGPNEQFF
clone_size: NA
d_call: TRBD2
j_call: TRBJ2-1
v_call: TRBV6-1

cdr3_nt: TGTGCCAGCAGTGCCCGCGGGACAGAGTTCCACCGAGGCTACACCTTC
cdr3_aa: CASSARGTEFHRGYTF
clone_size: few
d_call: TRBD1
j_call: TRBJ1-2
v_call: TRBV25-1

cdr3_nt: TGTGCCAGCAGTCCCCAGAGGATACGCGAGCAGTACTTC
cdr3_aa: CASSPQRIREQYF
clone_size: NA
d_call: NA
j_call: TRBJ2-7
v_call: TRBV27

cdr3_nt: TGCGCCAGCAGCTTGGACCCGGGGTACGAGCAGTACTTC
cdr3_aa: CASSLDPGYEQYF
clone_size: NA
d_call: NA
j_call: TRBJ2-7
v_call: TRBV5-1

cdr3_nt: TGTGCCAGCAGCTTAGCTGTCGACACCATATATTTT
cdr3_aa: CASSLAVDTIYF
clone_size: NA
d_call: NA
j_call: TRBJ1-3
v_call: TRBV7-6